The 12 T cell receptor beta chains below all came from one sample that was sequenced in a study of T cell repertoires in cytomegalovirus infection. Each CDR3 protein gets one entry after TCRdb re-called the reads with MiXCR. In the table there are approximately 500,000 distinct CDR3 sequences, more than 15% of which are singletons. The sequenced sample consisted of CD8+ T cells from PBMCs. These TCRs come from a human donor in good health (CMV status not recorded). Some clones in this sample may be carry-over from other donors' samples.

The V call is TRBV28, the J call TRBJ1-2; the D is unclear. Germline values: CDR1 MDHEN, CDR2 SYDVKM. CDR3 length: 14 amino acids. V was trimmed by 4 bases and J by 0 bases, leaving 9 bases between them. Here the CDR3 reads CASSSLTANYGYTF. In DNA form, the CDR3 reads TGTGCCAGCAGTTCGCTCACAGCTAACTATGGCTACACCTTC.

This clonotype was recorded a few times. CDR3 amino acids: CASSPSGQGYTEAFF. CDR3 DNA: TGTGCCAGCAGTCCCTCCGGACAGGGGTACACTGAAGCTTTCTTT. This chain connects TRBV12-3 or TRBV12-4 to TRBJ1-1; TRBD1 agrees at 9 bases. The CDR3 has 15 residues. The V segment lost 5 bases and the J segment 3 bases; nucleotides outside the gene matches: 7.

In the case of this clonotype: This may come from a read error, since a much larger clone is one base off. The chain carries TRBV7-6 and TRBJ1-2; possible D gene TRBD1, 5 bases. Germline assignment: CDR1 SGHVS and CDR2 FNYEAQ. CDR3 length: 15 residues. The CDR3 sequence: CVSSLGTPVGYGYTF. In DNA form, the CDR3 reads TGTGTCAGCAGCTTAGGGACGCCTGTGGGCTATGGCTACACCTTC.

This clonotype was found a few times. V is TRBV19 and J is TRBJ2-7, with D maybe TRBD2 (6 bases). The germline V gene has CDR1 LNHDA and CDR2 SQIVND (reference sequence). The CDR3 loop spans 16 amino acids. V was shortened by 3 bases and J by 0 bases, with 15 bases between the two germline ends. DNA of the CDR3: TGTGCCAGTAGTATCCGGGACTCCCAGAGCTCCTACGAGCAGTACTTC. Translation gives CASSIRDSQSSYEQYF.

The sample holds many counts of this clonotype. The V gene is TRBV6-2 or TRBV6-3, the J gene TRBJ1-1; D is unclear. Deletions cut 6 bases from V and 11 bases from J, with 16 bases between. CDR1 is MNHEY, CDR2 SVGEGT, per germline. This CDR3 has 12 amino acids. Written as DNA, the CDR3 is TGTGCCAGCAGCCAGCTTGGGTCGAGGGCTTTCTTT. It encodes CASSQLGSRAFF.

Many counts were recorded for this clonotype. The chain is built from TRBV19 and TRBJ1-1; D is unresolved. Trimming removed 9 bases at V and 1 base at J, with 12 bases between. CDR1 is LNHDA, CDR2 SQIVND, per germline (reference sequence). This CDR3 comprises 13 residues. The chain's CDR3 is CASSTGPNTEAFF. As DNA, the CDR3 is TGTGCCAGCAGCACCGGACCGAACACTGAAGCTTTCTTT.

With regard to this clonotype: This clone may be a read error of a much larger clone one base away. The chain has TRBV12-3 or TRBV12-4 and TRBJ1-2; D is unresolved. This CDR3 is built from 13 residues. The V gene lost 6 bases and the J gene lost 1 base, with 9 bases spanning the gap. The DNA of the CDR3 is TGTGCCAGCAGCCAGACGGTTAACTATGGCTACACCTTC. Encoded protein: CASSQTVNYGYTF.

Concerning this clonotype: This may come from a read error, since a much larger clone is one base off. The chain joins TRBV20-1 to TRBJ2-5; 11 positions match TRBD2. There are 16 residues in the CDR3. V was pared by 5 bases and J by 5 bases, with 13 bases of the junction left unmatched. The V gene's germline CDR1 is DFQATT and CDR2 SNEGSKA (reference sequence). The CDR3 region is CSAFYSGTSGVETQYF. DNA for the CDR3: TGCAGTGCTTTTTATTCCGGGACTAGCGGAGTGGAGACCCAGTACTTC.

V usage is TRBV20-1 and J usage is TRBJ2-1; D is perhaps TRBD2 (6 bases). CDR1 is DFQATT and CDR2 is SNEGSKA in the germline V gene (reference sequence). The V end lost 6 bases, the J end lost 1 base, and 22 bases lay between the germline ends. The CDR3 totals 17 residues. The CDR3 reads CSAVFSGGAVSYNEQFF. The CDR3, as DNA: TGCAGTGCCGTCTTTTCTGGCGGGGCGGTTTCCTACAATGAGCAGTTCTTC.

V usage is TRBV4-2 and J usage is TRBJ2-1; 9 nucleotides align to TRBD1. V was pared by 5 bases and J by 4 bases, with 9 bases of the junction left unmatched. CDR1 and CDR2 (germline): LGHNA, YNFKEQ. The CDR3 is 16 amino acids. CDR3 nucleotide sequence: TGTGCCAGCAGCGCTCTAGGGACAGGGCCTTACAATGAGCAGTTCTTC. Its translation is CASSALGTGPYNEQFF.

The chain recombines TRBV7-9 with TRBJ1-1; 8 bases map to TRBD1. The V segment lost 4 bases and the J segment 7 bases; nucleotides outside the gene matches: 2. Germline V gene data show CDR1 as SEHNR and CDR2 as FQNEAQ (reference sequence). The CDR3 is made up of 12 amino acids. The CDR3 region has the DNA TGTGCCAGCAGCTCAGGGGGCCATGAAGCTTTCTTT. Protein sequence: CASSSGGHEAFF.

The chain recombines TRBV20-1 with TRBJ2-3; D tentatively reads TRBD1 or TRBD2 (6 bases each). Per the germline V gene, CDR1 is DFQATT and CDR2 is SNEGSKA (reference sequence). This CDR3 is 17 amino acids long. V lost 3 bases, J lost 5 bases, and 24 bases lay in between. The CDR3 nucleotides read TGCAGTGCTAGGAAACATCGGGCCACAGGGAGGATAGATACGCAGTATTTT. Its translation: CSARKHRATGRIDTQYF.